This T cell receptor (beta chain) was captured in a study of human T cells and chemical hapten exposure. This clonotype came up a few times. MiXCR was run by TCRdb on the RACE reads, yielding one entry per CDR3 protein. The profile shows roughly 110,000 distinct CDR3 sequences, 9.5% to 15% of them singletons. Time point specified: pre-sensitization, week 0. Specified treatment: therapeutic diphenylcyclopropenone sensitization with weekly scalp DPC. Germline V CDR1 and CDR2: MDHEN, SYDVKM. V lost 3 bases to trimming and J lost 8 bases, with 13 bases between them. The CDR3 runs to 13 residues. This chain joins TRBV28 and TRBJ1-2; D ambiguous. The sample here was whole blood, taken in connection with sensitization to the hapten diphenylcyclopropenone (DPC). The TCR sequence derives from a woman aged 50 to 65 with alopecia areata. Some clones in this sample may be carry-over from other donors' samples. The CDR3 bases are TGTGCCAGCAGTTTTGAGGGCCCGCGGGGCTACACCTTC. It translates to CASSFEGPRGYTF.